Each of the 27 T cell receptor beta chains below was sequenced from the same sample in a study of cytomegalovirus exposure and HLA in healthy donors. Both 60 Vbeta primers and 13 Jbeta primers went into the PCR. Sequenced by immunoSEQ multiplex PCR; TCRdb stores in-frame clones only, minus some. This sample has roughly 180,000 clones, with around 76% found just once. The sample consisted of PBMCs. The source of these receptors is a woman aged 30 to 39 in good health and CMV-seropositive.

The chain uses TRBV10-2 and TRBJ2-7; 7 bases are a match to TRBD2. CDR3 length: 14 amino acids. Germline CDR1 WSHSY, CDR2 SAAADI. With 4 bases clipped from V and 4 bases from J, the junction kept 7 bases outside the gene matches. In DNA, the CDR3 is TGCGCCAGCAGTGGTGGGGGGGGAGGATACGAGCAGTACTTC. Residues: CASSGGGGGYEQYF.

This clone came up once. J is TRBJ2-5 and V is TRBV10-3; maybe TRBD2 (7 bases). The DNA end is a closer match to TRBJ2-7, so the J assignment may be wrong. There are 12 residues in the CDR3. In germline, CDR1 is ENHRY, CDR2 SYGVKD. CDR3 in amino acids: CAITEGGIEQYF. The CDR3 coding sequence is TGTGCCATCACCGAGGGGGGGATCGAGCAGTACTTC.

V and J are TRBV9 and TRBJ2-2, with 13 bases lining up with TRBD2. This CDR3 has 16 residues. V trimming: 2 bases; J trimming: 4 bases; junction bases outside the gene matches: 2. Germline lookup yields CDR1 SGDLS and CDR2 YYNGEE. The CDR3 sequence is CASSVGLAGATGELFF. Here the CDR3 DNA reads TGTGCCAGCAGCGTTGGACTAGCGGGGGCCACCGGGGAGCTGTTTTTT.

The chain links TRBV7-8 to TRBJ1-2; D unresolved. The CDR3 consists of 19 residues. Trimming stripped 2 bases from V and 4 bases from J, with 26 bases between. The germline CDR1 and CDR2 sequences are SGHVS and FQNEAQ. The CDR3 sequence is CASSLSMATAGPRGYGYTF. The CDR3 nucleotides read TGTGCCAGCAGCTTAAGTATGGCCACAGCGGGTCCACGGGGCTATGGCTACACCTTC.

This chain joins TRBV10-3 and TRBJ1-2, with TRBD1 matching over 7 bases. Trimming cost V 2 bases and J 8 bases; bases outside gene matches: 5. The CDR3 sequence is 13 residues long. Germline CDR1 is ENHRY and CDR2 is SYGVKD. CDR3 region: CAISEDRARGYTF. CDR3 nucleotides: TGTGCCATCAGTGAGGACAGGGCGAGGGGCTACACCTTC.

The chain is built from TRBV28 and TRBJ2-5, with D possibly TRBD1 on 6 matching bases. The CDR3 runs 14 residues. V was trimmed by 10 bases and J by 1 base, leaving 16 bases between them. Germline assignment: CDR1 MDHEN and CDR2 SYDVKM. The CDR3 DNA is TGTGCCACCGCCGGGGAAGGGGGCCAAGAGACCCAGTACTTC. The encoded protein is CATAGEGGQETQYF.

A single count supports this clone. The chain carries TRBV11-2 and TRBJ2-5; the D gene is possibly TRBD2 (5 bases). The CDR3 has 15 residues. The V end was cut by 1 base, the J end by 4 bases, with 13 bases between. Looked up from germline, CDR1 is SGHAT and CDR2 is FQNNGV. The CDR3, as DNA: TGTGCCAGCAGCTTAGTTCGGGGTGCGGGAGAGACCCAGTACTTC. Translation gives CASSLVRGAGETQYF. The full variable domain, with the rest looked up from reference TRBV11-2 and TRBJ2-5, is EAGVAQSPRYKIIEKRQSVAFWCNPISGHATLYWYQQILGQGPKLLIQFQNNGVVDDSQLPKDRFSAERLKGVDSTLKIQPAKLEDSAVYLCASSLVRGAGETQYFGPGTRLLVL.

V usage is TRBV18 and J usage is TRBJ1-3, with a possible D match to TRBD1 (5 bases). V was trimmed by 2 bases and J by 2 bases, leaving 13 bases between them. Germline assignment: CDR1 KGHSH and CDR2 LQKENI. The CDR3 extends over 16 amino acids. The CDR3 is CASSPAQGGTGNTIYF. CDR3 nucleotides: TGTGCCAGCTCACCAGCGCAGGGAGGGACTGGAAACACCATATATTTT.

This clone was seen a few times. The V gene is TRBV15, the J gene TRBJ1-4; no definite D call. This CDR3 contains 16 residues. Trimming took 0 bases from V and 0 from J, leaving 8 bases between them. Germline V gene sequence: CDR1 LNHNV, CDR2 YYDKDF (reference sequence). CDR3 nucleotides: TGTGCCACCAGCAGAGATGCGGGGACAACTAATGAAAAACTGTTTTTT. Amino acids: CATSRDAGTTNEKLFF.

The V gene is TRBV7-9, the J gene TRBJ2-3, with 9 bases identical to TRBD2. With 1 base clipped from V and 5 bases from J, the junction kept 7 bases outside the gene matches. CDR1 SEHNR and CDR2 FQNEAQ come from the germline V gene (reference sequence). The CDR3 runs to 16 residues. CDR3 sequence: CASSLDSGGPRDTQYF. CDR3 bases: TGTGCCAGCAGCTTAGACAGCGGGGGGCCGAGAGATACGCAGTATTTT.

This clone occurred a few times. The CDR3: CASGLTNRATDSPLHF. In DNA form, the CDR3 reads TGTGCTAGTGGTTTGACGAACAGGGCGACGGATTCACCCCTCCACTTT. The rearrangement links TRBV12-5 to TRBJ1-6; D possibly corresponds to TRBD1 (6 bases). Germline-derived CDR1 and CDR2 are LGHNT and FRNRAP. Trimming shortened V by 2 bases and J by 8 bases, and 16 bases separated the two germline ends. The CDR3 contains 16 residues.

This sequence joins TRBV2 and TRBJ1-5; 7 positions match TRBD1. The CDR3 has 13 amino acids. V trimming: 6 bases; J trimming: 3 bases; junction bases outside the gene matches: 2. Germline CDR1 reads SNHLY; CDR2 reads FYNNEI. As DNA, the CDR3 is TGTGCCAGCAGGGGGACAGACAATCAGCCCCAGCATTTT. Protein: CASRGTDNQPQHF.

This clone was seen a handful of times. The rearrangement joins TRBV19 to TRBJ2-5, with D perhaps TRBD1 (6 bases). Germline V gene data show CDR1 as LNHDA and CDR2 as SQIVND (reference sequence). Deletions cut 4 bases from V and 6 bases from J, with 9 bases between. The CDR3 length is 12 residues. CDR3 DNA sequence: TGTGCCAGTAGTAACAGGGAGCAGACCCAGTACTTC. Translation: CASSNREQTQYF.

The chain links TRBV6-1 to TRBJ2-5, with 8 bases identical to TRBD1. The V segment lost 7 bases and the J segment 5 bases; nucleotides outside the gene matches: 12. The length of the CDR3 is 15 residues. CDR1 is MNHNS, CDR2 SASEGT, per germline. CDR3 region: CASNLRGQGTETQYF. DNA of the CDR3: TGTGCCAGCAACCTTCGCGGACAGGGAACGGAGACCCAGTACTTC.

CDR3 sequence (DNA): TGTGCCAGCAGCTTACCTGGGACAGGGGGCCAAGAGACCCAGTACTTC. Protein: CASSLPGTGGQETQYF. The chain joins TRBV7-6 to TRBJ2-5, with TRBD1 matching 11 bases. V lost 2 bases, J lost 1 base, and 3 bases stayed unmatched. Per the germline V gene, CDR1 is SGHVS and CDR2 is FNYEAQ. The CDR3 runs 16 residues.

The V call is TRBV6-1, the J call TRBJ1-1, with D tentatively TRBD1 (5 bases). This CDR3 is built from 13 residues. V was pared by 2 bases and J by 8 bases, with 12 bases between. Germline V gene sequence: CDR1 MNHNS, CDR2 SASEGT. The CDR3 DNA follows: TGTGCCAGCAGTGAATTAGGGGCGGGGGAAGCTTTCTTT. Protein sequence: CASSELGAGEAFF.

This chain connects TRBV30 to TRBJ1-5; D gene uncertain. This CDR3 has 13 residues. Trimming cost V 0 bases and J 7 bases, with 10 bases left between them. Germline lookup yields CDR1 GTSNPN and CDR2 SVGIG (reference sequence). The CDR3 loop reads CAWSVQDKQPQHF. As DNA, the CDR3 is TGTGCCTGGAGTGTACAAGATAAACAGCCCCAGCATTTT.

This chain uses TRBV28 with TRBJ2-5; 7 nucleotides align to TRBD1. Per germline, CDR1 MDHEN and CDR2 SYDVKM. V shed 3 bases and J 5 bases; nucleotides not matched to a gene: 6. The CDR3 length is 14 residues. The CDR3 protein is CASSFRGGRETQYF. CDR3 bases: TGTGCCAGCAGTTTTAGAGGGGGCCGGGAGACCCAGTACTTC.

This sequence joins TRBV6-1 and TRBJ1-5, with D uncertain. In germline, CDR1 is MNHNS, CDR2 SASEGT. V lost 3 bases and J 0 bases, leaving 6 bases between the germline ends. This CDR3 is 14 amino acids long. The CDR3 DNA sequence: TGTGCCAGCAGTGAGAACAGTAGCAATCAGCCCCAGCATTTT. It translates to CASSENSSNQPQHF.

This clone has a handful of counts. The chain couples TRBV6-6 to TRBJ2-2; 11 nucleotides match TRBD2. This CDR3 contains 16 residues. Germline CDR1 and CDR2: MNHNY and SVGAGI (reference sequence). The V and J ends lost 0 bases and 3 bases, in that order; junction bases with no gene match: 0. The CDR3, as DNA: TGTGCCAGCAGTTACTCGGGACTAGCGGACACCGGGGAGCTGTTTTTT. As protein: CASSYSGLADTGELFF.

CDR3 protein: CASSRGQVSYNEQFF. CDR3 in DNA: TGTGCCAGCAGCCGCGGGCAGGTCTCCTACAATGAGCAGTTCTTC. The gene calls are TRBV7-6 and TRBJ2-1; perhaps TRBD2 as D (5 bases). Germline V gene data show CDR1 as SGHVS and CDR2 as FNYEAQ. Trimming removed 5 bases at V and 0 bases at J, with 11 bases between. This CDR3 region has 15 residues. Based on the CDR3 plus reference TRBV7-6 and TRBJ2-1, the full variable domain is GAGVSQSPRYKVTKRGQDVALRCDPISGHVSLYWYRQALGQGPEFLTYFNYEAQQDKSGLPNDRFSAERPEGSISTLTIQRTEQRDSAMYRCASSRGQVSYNEQFFGPGTRLTVL.

The genes are TRBV19 and TRBJ1-5; TRBD1 agrees at 7 bases. V trimming: 4 bases; J trimming: 5 bases; junction bases outside the gene matches: 8. Germline loops: CDR1 LNHDA, CDR2 SQIVND (reference sequence). This CDR3 has 15 residues. CDR3 coding DNA: TGTGCCAGTAGTACAGACAGGGCATACGATCAGCCCCAGCATTTT. Residues: CASSTDRAYDQPQHF.

The V call is TRBV10-1, the J call TRBJ1-2; the match to TRBD1 covers 12 bases. J was trimmed by 5 bases and V by 2 bases; bases with no gene match: 3. CDR3 length: 15 amino acids. Germline V CDR1 and CDR2: WNHNN, SYGVQD (reference sequence). The chain's CDR3 is CASSERDRGLYGYTF. CDR3 coding DNA: TGCGCCAGCAGTGAGAGGGACAGGGGGCTTTATGGCTACACCTTC.

This chain links TRBV15 with TRBJ1-6, with 10 bases lining up with TRBD1. CDR3 length: 15 amino acids. With 0 bases clipped from V and 13 bases from J, the junction kept 6 bases outside the gene matches. The germline gives CDR1 LNHNV, CDR2 YYDKDF (reference sequence). CDR3 DNA: TGTGCCACCAGCAGAGAACGGGACAGGGGCTGGCCCCTCCACTTT. It is translated as CATSRERDRGWPLHF.

The chain carries TRBV9 and TRBJ2-7, with 9 nucleotides matching TRBD1. Germline CDR1 and CDR2: SGDLS and YYNGEE. The CDR3 runs to 16 residues. With 3 bases clipped from V and 5 bases from J, the junction kept 12 bases outside the gene matches. The CDR3 sequence: CASSAQPRDRVHEQYF. In DNA form, the CDR3 reads TGTGCCAGCAGCGCTCAGCCCCGGGACAGGGTACACGAGCAGTACTTC. Full variable domain (missing parts from reference TRBV9 and TRBJ2-7): DSGVTQTPKHLITATGQRVTLRCSPRSGDLSVYWYQQSLDQGLQFLIQYYNGEERAKGNILERFSAQQFPDLHSELNLSSLELGDSALYFCASSAQPRDRVHEQYFGPGTRLTVT.

The chain is built from TRBV11-3 and TRBJ1-1; D perhaps matches TRBD1 (5 bases). V was cut by 2 bases and J by 1 base, with 14 bases left in between. This CDR3 comprises 16 residues. Germline CDR1 SGHNT, CDR2 YENEEA. CDR3 loop: CASSLNLGHPNTEAFF. The DNA for the CDR3 is TGTGCCAGCAGCTTAAACCTAGGACACCCGAACACTGAAGCTTTCTTT.

The chain couples TRBV9 to TRBJ2-7, with 10 nucleotides matching TRBD1. CDR1 and CDR2 (germline): SGDLS, YYNGEE. V was clipped by 2 bases and J by 6 bases; unmatched bases: 5. CDR3 length: 14 amino acids. CDR3 residues: CASSVRTGGGEQYF. Here the CDR3 DNA reads TGTGCCAGCAGCGTGAGGACAGGGGGTGGCGAGCAGTACTTC. Full variable domain (missing parts from reference TRBV9 and TRBJ2-7): DSGVTQTPKHLITATGQRVTLRCSPRSGDLSVYWYQQSLDQGLQFLIQYYNGEERAKGNILERFSAQQFPDLHSELNLSSLELGDSALYFCASSVRTGGGEQYFGPGTRLTVT.